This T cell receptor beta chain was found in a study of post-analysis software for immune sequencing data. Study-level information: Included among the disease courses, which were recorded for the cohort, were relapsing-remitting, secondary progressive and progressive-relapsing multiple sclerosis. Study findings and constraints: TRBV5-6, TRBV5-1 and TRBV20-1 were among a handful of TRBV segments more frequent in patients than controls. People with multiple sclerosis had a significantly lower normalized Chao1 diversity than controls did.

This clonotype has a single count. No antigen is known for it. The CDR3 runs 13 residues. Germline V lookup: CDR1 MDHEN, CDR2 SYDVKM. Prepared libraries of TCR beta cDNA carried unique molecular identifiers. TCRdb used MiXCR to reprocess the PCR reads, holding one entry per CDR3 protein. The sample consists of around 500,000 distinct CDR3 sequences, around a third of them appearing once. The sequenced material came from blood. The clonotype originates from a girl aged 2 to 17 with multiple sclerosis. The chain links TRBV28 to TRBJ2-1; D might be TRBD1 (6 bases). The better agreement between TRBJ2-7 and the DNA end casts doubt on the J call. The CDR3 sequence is CASRKFGTPEQYF. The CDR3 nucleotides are TGTGCCAGCAGAAAATTCGGGACACCCGAGCAGTACTTC.